The clone carrying this T cell receptor (beta chain) was seen many times. The antigen is undetermined. This sample stems from a study of spatial heterogeneity in lung cancer. The wider study: Matched bulk RNA-seq yielded a T cell module score, and TCR transcript counts in tumor regions correlated strongly with that score. More than nine raw reads, on average, carried each unique TCR and UMI combination. Study-level findings and limits: The study found that expanded intratumoral alpha and beta TCR counts tracked tumor mutation counts.

Time point: sample taken at primary tumor resection. TCR cDNA molecules each had a unique molecular identifier. TCRdb independently ran MiXCR on the 5' RACE reads; one entry per CDR3 protein. This table has 20,000 to 30,000 distinct CDR3 sequences, more than 8% appearing once. Trimming took 4 bases from V and 7 from J; bases not matched to a gene: 5. CDR3 length: 15 residues. CDR1 and CDR2 (germline): SGHTA, FQGNSA. The rearrangement links TRBV7-2 to TRBJ1-4, with TRBD1 matching over 11 bases. The sequencing used lung tumor tissue, collected at surgery. The receptor comes from a male donor with early-stage non-small cell lung cancer. The CDR3 bases are TGTGCCAGCAGCTCCGGGACAGGGGGATCTGAAAAACTGTTTTTT. As protein: CASSSGTGGSEKLFF.